These 3 T cell receptor beta chains were sequenced from one sample in a study of a mutant IDH1 vaccine in newly diagnosed glioma. Time point here: week 35, safety follow-up. The investigators gave 300 ug of mutant IDH1 20-mer peptide in each vaccine dose, together with topical imiquimod. Generated by immunoSEQ multiplex PCR, the TCRdb table keeps only in-frame clones and is missing some. The sample has approximately 62,000 clones; around 80% are singletons. Antigen specificity for these receptors is unknown. This specimen was PBMCs, taken from a glioma patient whose treatment included an IDH1 peptide vaccine. The receptor source for this set is a young man with glioma.

This chain's CDR3 is CASSLSGAEAFF. The CDR3 region has the DNA TGCGCCAGCAGCCTGTCGGGGGCTGAAGCTTTCTTT. V is TRBV5-1 and J is TRBJ1-1, with D perhaps matching TRBD1 (5 bases). The CDR3 has 12 residues. Trimming removed 4 bases from V and 6 bases from J, with 10 bases in between. The germline V gene has CDR1 SGHRS and CDR2 YFSETQ.

The V gene is TRBV4-1, the J gene TRBJ2-7; D could derive from TRBD1 or TRBD2 (6 bases each). The CDR3 has 18 amino acids. CDR1 is MGHRA and CDR2 is YSYEKL in the germline V gene. The V end lost 0 bases, the J end lost 3 bases, and 21 bases lay between the germline ends. In DNA form, the CDR3 reads TGCGCCAGCAGCCAAGAGGGGGGCAAAAAACAACTCTTCTACGAGCAGTACTTC. It specifies CASSQEGGKKQLFYEQYF.

The count of this clone is one. The chain combines TRBV5-5 with TRBJ1-6; D is uncertain. V lost 4 bases, J lost 0 bases, and 23 bases lay in between. Germline assignment: CDR1 SGHKS and CDR2 YYEKEE (reference sequence). The CDR3 consists of 20 residues. The CDR3 loop reads CASSLRSSPTSSSYNSPLHF. The CDR3, as DNA: TGTGCCAGCAGCCTCCGTAGTTCCCCAACCTCAAGCTCCTATAATTCACCCCTCCACTTT.